Reported below is one T cell receptor (beta chain). Its matching antigen is unknown. This entry is derived from a study of Graves' ophthalmopathy and Graves' hyperthyroidism. As the template, RNA transcripts were used to amplify TCR beta CDR3 regions. An opening RT-PCR round employed HTBI primers and preceded a second-round multiplex PCR. MiXCR was run by TCRdb on the multiplex PCR reads, yielding one entry per CDR3 protein. The sample gives roughly 420,000 distinct CDR3 sequences, over 20% of which show up once; approximately 3% is in the top ten. Study findings and constraints: A model of 13 signatures distinguished ophthalmopathy from stable hyperthyroidism at approximately 90% sensitivity and 65% to 84% specificity.

The V gene lost 4 bases and the J gene lost 9 bases, with 9 bases spanning the gap. This CDR3 has 11 residues. The source material was peripheral blood. The genes are TRBV12-3 or TRBV12-4 and TRBJ1-1, with D unclear. The receptor was derived from a woman under 30 with stable Graves' hyperthyroidism. The CDR3 spells CASSSARKAFF. Here the CDR3 DNA reads TGTGCCAGCAGTTCCGCGAGGAAAGCTTTCTTT.